These 25 T cell receptor beta chains were sequenced from one sample in a study of T-cell memory formation after mild COVID-19. TCRdb ran MiXCR on the 5' RACE reads and lists one entry per CDR3 protein. The sample has some 300,000 distinct CDR3 sequences, around 20% seen once; the top ten hold 21%. The sequenced sample consisted of PBMCs or a T cell subset sorted from them (not recorded which). Receptor source: a man between 18 and 35 years old who had mild COVID-19 (a few samples of this study predate the infection). Cell type and time point are not known.

This chain joins TRBV10-3 and TRBJ2-3, with D perhaps TRBD1 (6 bases). The CDR3 length is 13 residues. CDR1 ENHRY and CDR2 SYGVKD come from the germline V gene. V lost 6 bases and J 6 bases, leaving 13 bases between the germline ends. The CDR3 sequence is CAISRTERDTQYF. The CDR3 DNA reads as TGTGCCATCAGCCGGACAGAACGGGATACGCAGTATTTT.

The rearrangement links TRBV7-9 to TRBJ1-1; 8 bases agree with TRBD1. J lost 5 bases, V lost 5 bases, and 10 bases had no gene match. The CDR3 loop spans 15 amino acids. Per germline, CDR1 SEHNR and CDR2 FQNEAQ (reference sequence). The CDR3 sequence: CASSPADRAGTEAFF. The CDR3 DNA reads TGTGCCAGCAGCCCAGCGGACAGGGCGGGGACTGAAGCTTTCTTT.

This sequence joins TRBV9 and TRBJ2-7, with TRBD1 matching over 7 bases. The CDR3 consists of 14 residues. Germline V gene sequence: CDR1 SGDLS, CDR2 YYNGEE. V shed 3 bases and J 0 bases; nucleotides not matched to a gene: 3. In DNA form, the CDR3 reads TGTGCCAGCAGCGATGGGGACAGCTCCTACGAGCAGTACTTC. Protein sequence: CASSDGDSSYEQYF.

V usage is TRBV3-1 and J usage is TRBJ1-1; a possible D gene is TRBD1 (5 bases). The V end was cut by 5 bases, the J end by 4 bases, with 14 bases between. CDR1 is LGHDT, CDR2 YNNKEL, per germline (reference sequence). The CDR3 contains 14 residues. In DNA form, the CDR3 reads TGTGCCAGCAGCACAGCCGGGGGATTCACTGAAGCTTTCTTT. Its translation: CASSTAGGFTEAFF.

The V gene is TRBV11-1, the J gene TRBJ2-5; 10 nucleotides line up with TRBD1. CDR1 SGHAT and CDR2 FQDESV come from the germline V gene (reference sequence). J was trimmed by 1 base and V by 5 bases; bases with no gene match: 7. The CDR3 runs 16 residues. In DNA form, the CDR3 reads TGTGCCAGCAGCCGGGACAGGGGCACATTCCAAGAGACCCAGTACTTC. Translation: CASSRDRGTFQETQYF.

This clonotype was picked up a small number of times. The chain combines TRBV12-3 or TRBV12-4 with TRBJ1-5; TRBD1 is a possible D gene (6 bases). This CDR3 contains 15 residues. V was cut by 7 bases and J by 2 bases, with 15 bases left in between. The CDR3, as DNA: TGTGCCAGCACCGTTGGGGGGCATGGCAATCAGCCCCAGCATTTT. Its protein product is CASTVGGHGNQPQHF.

Remarks on this clonotype: At one of its ends the junction is not consistent with the germline gene, which may arise from a read error. This chain links TRBV3-1 with TRBJ2-3, with 9 nucleotides matching TRBD2. The CDR3 extends over 17 amino acids. CDR1 and CDR2 from the germline V gene are LGHDT and YNNKEL (reference sequence). CDR3 bases: TGTTCCAGCAGCCAAGGACTAGCGTGGATAAGCACAGATACGCAGTATTTT. It specifies CSSSQGLAWISTDTQYF.

The chain couples TRBV7-2 to TRBJ2-7; no reliable D call. Per the germline V gene, CDR1 is SGHTA and CDR2 is FQGNSA. Trimming cost V 3 bases and J 5 bases, with 11 bases left between them. The CDR3 totals 13 residues. In nucleotides, the CDR3 is TGTGCCAGCAGCTTTCGGGTAATCAACGAGCAGTACTTC. It is translated as CASSFRVINEQYF.

The chain couples TRBV12-3 or TRBV12-4 to TRBJ1-1, with no clear D. This CDR3 is built from 15 residues. Between the trimmed V and J ends, which lost 7 bases and 0 bases, there was a span of 15 bases. This chain's CDR3 is CASIPSVEVNTEAFF. Here the CDR3 DNA reads TGTGCCAGCATCCCCTCAGTCGAAGTGAACACTGAAGCTTTCTTT.

This chain joins TRBV19 and TRBJ1-1, with D possibly being TRBD1 (6 bases). Trimming took off 3 bases at V and 0 bases at J, with 11 bases between the two ends. The CDR3 runs to 15 residues. Germline V gene data show CDR1 as LNHDA and CDR2 as SQIVND (reference sequence). DNA for the CDR3: TGTGCCAGTAGTATGCCGGGGGCAATGAACACTGAAGCTTTCTTT. Its translation is CASSMPGAMNTEAFF. The complete variable domain, with remaining parts taken from reference TRBV19 and TRBJ1-1, reads DGGITQSPKYLFRKEGQNVTLSCEQNLNHDAMYWYRQDPGQGLRLIYYSQIVNDFQKGDIAEGYSVSREKKESFPLTVTSAQKNPTAFYLCASSMPGAMNTEAFFGQGTRLTVV.

This clonotype has only a few counts. V and J are TRBV6-2 or TRBV6-3 and TRBJ2-1; TRBD2 aligns across 7 bases. The CDR3 runs to 15 residues. The junction had 16 bases not matched to a gene; V was cut back by 10 bases and J by 7 bases. The germline V gene encodes CDR1 MNHEY and CDR2 SVGEGT. CDR3 protein: CAIQRAGVSLNEQFF. Written as DNA, the CDR3 is TGTGCCATCCAGCGGGCGGGGGTTTCTTTAAATGAGCAGTTCTTC.

The J gene is TRBJ2-1, the V gene TRBV5-5, with TRBD1 identical over 7 bases. The germline V gene encodes CDR1 SGHKS and CDR2 YYEKEE (reference sequence). Trimming removed 4 bases from V and 0 bases from J; junction bases left unmatched: 7. This CDR3 comprises 16 residues. CDR3 protein: CASSDLTGPSYNEQFF. The CDR3 nucleotides are TGTGCCAGCAGCGATCTGACAGGGCCCTCCTACAATGAGCAGTTCTTC.

V and J are TRBV7-2 and TRBJ1-1; 9 bases fit TRBD1. This CDR3 is built from 18 residues. The junction had 15 bases not matched to a gene; V was cut back by 4 bases and J by 3 bases. The germline V gene encodes CDR1 SGHTA and CDR2 FQGNSA. Written as DNA, the CDR3 is TGTGCCAGCAGCTGGAGGATCACAGGGGGCGTATATGACACTGAAGCTTTCTTT. It translates to CASSWRITGGVYDTEAFF.

A note on this clonotype: An end of the junction differs from the germline gene, which may be a read error. This chain joins TRBV6-2 or TRBV6-3 and TRBJ2-5; no clear D. Germline loops: CDR1 MNHEY, CDR2 SVGEGT. This CDR3 has 13 amino acids. CDR3 loop: CASSYSSRRSVGF. The CDR3 coding sequence is TGTGCCAGCAGTTACTCGAGCAGGCGCTCGGTCGGCTTC.

This clonotype has ten or more counts. One end of the junction is discordant with germline, which a read error may explain. This rearrangement joins TRBV24-1 to TRBJ2-3; tentatively, D is TRBD1 (5 bases). CDR1 is KGHDR, CDR2 SFDVKD, per germline. The CDR3 covers 13 residues. CDR3 loop: CATSDQDTNTQYF. Here the CDR3 DNA reads TGTGCCACCAGTGACCAGGACACAAATACGCAGTATTTT.

This rearrangement joins TRBV7-6 to TRBJ2-2, with D perhaps matching TRBD2 (6 bases). The V gene lost 0 bases and the J gene lost 6 bases, with 8 bases spanning the gap. Looked up from germline, CDR1 is SGHVS and CDR2 is FNYEAQ. CDR3 length: 14 residues. The CDR3 nucleotides read TGTGCCAGCAGCTTAGCGGGGGGATCCGGGGAGCTGTTTTTT. The encoded protein is CASSLAGGSGELFF.

V is TRBV4-3 and J is TRBJ2-6, with 9 bases lining up with TRBD1. Germline CDR1 and CDR2: LGHNA and YSLEER. V was pared by 2 bases and J by 2 bases, with 1 base of the junction left unmatched. The CDR3 sequence is 16 residues long. The CDR3 spells CASSQWTGAGANVLTF. The CDR3 DNA sequence: TGCGCCAGCAGCCAATGGACAGGGGCTGGGGCCAACGTCCTGACTTTC.

This clonotype was picked up a small number of times. The genes are TRBV6-2 or TRBV6-3 and TRBJ2-7; D is possibly TRBD1 (6 bases). Germline CDR1 reads MNHEY; CDR2 reads SVGEGT. Trimming took off 5 bases at V and 5 bases at J, with 19 bases between the two ends. This CDR3 comprises 15 residues. The CDR3 is CASSNRGGPEDEQYV. In DNA, the CDR3 is TGTGCCAGCAGTAACCGAGGGGGTCCGGAAGACGAGCAGTACGTC.

Ten or more counts support this clonotype. V gene TRBV4-3 combines with J gene TRBJ1-1; no reliable D call. CDR3 length: 14 residues. Germline V gives CDR1 LGHNA, CDR2 YSLEER. V gave up 0 bases and J gave up 2 bases, with 7 bases separating them. The CDR3 protein is CASSQDMGNTEAFF. The DNA for the CDR3 is TGCGCCAGCAGCCAAGACATGGGAAACACTGAAGCTTTCTTT.

This clonotype appeared many times. The gene calls are TRBV5-1 and TRBJ2-5; maybe TRBD1 (5 bases). V lost 3 bases and J 3 bases, leaving 9 bases between the germline ends. CDR3 length: 13 amino acids. CDR1 SGHRS and CDR2 YFSETQ come from the germline V gene. CDR3 sequence (DNA): TGCGCCAGCAGCTCACCGGACAAAGAGACCCAGTACTTC. It encodes CASSSPDKETQYF.

This clonotype showed up just a few times. The gene calls are TRBV15 and TRBJ2-2; D might be TRBD1 (5 bases). V was shortened by 2 bases and J by 1 base, with 8 bases between the two germline ends. The CDR3 loop spans 15 amino acids. The germline V gene encodes CDR1 LNHNV and CDR2 YYDKDF (reference sequence). The CDR3: CATSRSQGNTGELFF. CDR3 nucleotide sequence: TGTGCCACCAGCAGATCGCAGGGGAACACCGGGGAGCTGTTTTTT. The full variable domain, rest sourced from reference TRBV15 and TRBJ2-2, is DAMVIQNPRYQVTQFGKPVTLSCSQTLNHNVMYWYQQKSSQAPKLLFHYYDKDFNNEADTPDNFQSRRPNTSFCFLDIRSPGLGDTAMYLCATSRSQGNTGELFFGEGSRLTVL.

The sample holds a few counts of this clonotype. The CDR3 DNA reads as TGTGCCAGCAGTGTCACCTTGGGTACACCCCTCCACTTT. Its translation: CASSVTLGTPLHF. This chain uses TRBV12-3 or TRBV12-4 with TRBJ1-6; D is unresolved. V shed 5 bases and J shed 11 bases, with 13 bases lying between them. The CDR3 has 13 residues.

This chain links TRBV20-1 with TRBJ2-1; D is tentatively TRBD1 or TRBD2 (5 bases each). Germline V gene sequence: CDR1 DFQATT, CDR2 SNEGSKA (reference sequence). This CDR3 has 12 amino acids. The CDR3 region is CSAADGTDEQFF. The CDR3 nucleotides are TGCAGCGCGGCGGACGGGACCGATGAGCAGTTCTTC.

The rearrangement links TRBV15 to TRBJ2-7, with 7 nucleotides matching TRBD1. CDR1 and CDR2 (germline): LNHNV, YYDKDF (reference sequence). The CDR3 is made up of 17 amino acids. Losses at the gene ends were 4 bases for V and 3 bases for J; bases not matched to a gene: 15. The CDR3 coding sequence is TGTGCCACCAGCAAGGACACCGGGACAGCTAGTAACTACGAGCAGTACTTC. Protein sequence: CATSKDTGTASNYEQYF.

This clonotype showed up just a few times. The CDR3, as DNA: TGCGCCAGCAGATTGAGTGCGGGATTGTCCTCCTACGAGCAGTACTTC. It encodes CASRLSAGLSSYEQYF. V gene TRBV5-1 combines with J gene TRBJ2-7; D perhaps matches TRBD2 (6 bases). CDR3 size: 16 residues. Germline V gene data show CDR1 as SGHRS and CDR2 as YFSETQ. V lost 5 bases and J lost 0, with 18 bases in between.